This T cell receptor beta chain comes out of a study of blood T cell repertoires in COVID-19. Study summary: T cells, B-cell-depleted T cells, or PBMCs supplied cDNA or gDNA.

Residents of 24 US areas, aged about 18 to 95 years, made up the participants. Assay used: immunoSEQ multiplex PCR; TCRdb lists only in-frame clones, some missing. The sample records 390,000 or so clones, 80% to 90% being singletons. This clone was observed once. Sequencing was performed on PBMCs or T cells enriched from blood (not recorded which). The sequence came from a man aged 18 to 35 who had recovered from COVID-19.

The CDR3 sequence: CASSEMTGPYGYTF. The DNA of the CDR3 is TGTGCCAGCAGTGAAATGACAGGGCCCTATGGCTACACCTTC. V and J are TRBV6-1 and TRBJ1-2; 7 positions agree with TRBD1. CDR1 MNHNS and CDR2 SASEGT come from the germline V gene. The CDR3 runs 14 residues. V was pared by 2 bases and J by 4 bases, with 4 bases of the junction left unmatched.